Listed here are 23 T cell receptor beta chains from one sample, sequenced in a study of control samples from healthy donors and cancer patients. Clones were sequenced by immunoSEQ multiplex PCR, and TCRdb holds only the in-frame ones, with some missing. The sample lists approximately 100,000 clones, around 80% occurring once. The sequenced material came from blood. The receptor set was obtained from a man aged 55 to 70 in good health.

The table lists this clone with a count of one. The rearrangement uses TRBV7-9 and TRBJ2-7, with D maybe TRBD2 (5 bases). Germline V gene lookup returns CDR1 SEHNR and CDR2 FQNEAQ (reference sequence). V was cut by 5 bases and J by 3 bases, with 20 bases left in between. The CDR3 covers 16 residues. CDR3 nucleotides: TGTGCCAGCAGCCCCCCGGGCGGGCCGGCCCTCTACGAGCAGTACTTC. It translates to CASSPPGGPALYEQYF.

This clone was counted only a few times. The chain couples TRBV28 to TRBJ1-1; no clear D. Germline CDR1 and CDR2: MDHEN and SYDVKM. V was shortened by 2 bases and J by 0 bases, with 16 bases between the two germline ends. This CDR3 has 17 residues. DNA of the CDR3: TGTGCCAGCAGTTTACCCACAAAGTGGCCATTGAACACTGAAGCTTTCTTT. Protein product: CASSLPTKWPLNTEAFF.

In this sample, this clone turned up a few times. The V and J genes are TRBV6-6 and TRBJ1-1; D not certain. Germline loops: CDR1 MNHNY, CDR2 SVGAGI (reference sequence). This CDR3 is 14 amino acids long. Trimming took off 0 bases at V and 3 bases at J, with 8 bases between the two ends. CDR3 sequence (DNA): TGTGCCAGCAGTTACTCGGCCGCACACACTGAAGCTTTCTTT. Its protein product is CASSYSAAHTEAFF.

The CDR3 bases are TGTGCCAGCAGCTTGGATGGACAGATCCCGACCTACGAGCAGTACTTC. Protein: CASSLDGQIPTYEQYF. This chain uses TRBV13 with TRBJ2-7; D possibly corresponds to TRBD1 (6 bases). V was clipped by 3 bases and J by 2 bases, with 17 bases between them. Germline lookup yields CDR1 PRHDT and CDR2 FYEKMQ (reference sequence). This CDR3 spans 16 amino acids.

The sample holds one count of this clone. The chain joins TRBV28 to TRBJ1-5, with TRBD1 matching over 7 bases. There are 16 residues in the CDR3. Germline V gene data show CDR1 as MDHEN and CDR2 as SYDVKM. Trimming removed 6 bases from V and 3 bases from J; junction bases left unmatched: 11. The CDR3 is CASSRGPGQTNQPQHF. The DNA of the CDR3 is TGTGCCAGCAGCCGAGGACCGGGACAGACCAATCAGCCCCAGCATTTT.

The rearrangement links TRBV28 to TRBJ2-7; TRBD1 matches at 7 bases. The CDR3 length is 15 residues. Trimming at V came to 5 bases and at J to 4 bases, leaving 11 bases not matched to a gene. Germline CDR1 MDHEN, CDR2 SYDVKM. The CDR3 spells CASSLGQVGAYEQYF. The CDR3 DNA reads TGTGCCAGCAGTCTCGGACAGGTCGGGGCTTACGAGCAGTACTTC.

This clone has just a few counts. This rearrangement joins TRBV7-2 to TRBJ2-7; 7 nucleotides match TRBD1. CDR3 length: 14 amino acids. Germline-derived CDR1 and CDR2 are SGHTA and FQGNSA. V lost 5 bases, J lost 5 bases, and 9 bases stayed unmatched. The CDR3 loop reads CASSPPGQRNEQYF. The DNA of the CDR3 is TGTGCCAGCAGCCCGCCGGGACAGAGGAACGAGCAGTACTTC.

The CDR3, as DNA: TGTGCCAGCAGTTTATTACGGGAAGGCCAGCCCCAGCATTTT. Protein sequence: CASSLLREGQPQHF. The chain is built from TRBV28 and TRBJ1-5; D remains unclear. Trimming shortened V by 1 base and J by 7 bases, and 11 bases separated the two germline ends. CDR3 length: 14 amino acids. The germline CDR1 and CDR2 sequences are MDHEN and SYDVKM.

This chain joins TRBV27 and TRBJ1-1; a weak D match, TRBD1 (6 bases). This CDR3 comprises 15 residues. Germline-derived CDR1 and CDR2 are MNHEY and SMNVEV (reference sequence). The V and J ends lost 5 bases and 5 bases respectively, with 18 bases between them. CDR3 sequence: CASSLRPGAVTEAFF. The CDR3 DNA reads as TGTGCCAGCAGTCTAAGACCAGGGGCGGTGACTGAAGCTTTCTTT.

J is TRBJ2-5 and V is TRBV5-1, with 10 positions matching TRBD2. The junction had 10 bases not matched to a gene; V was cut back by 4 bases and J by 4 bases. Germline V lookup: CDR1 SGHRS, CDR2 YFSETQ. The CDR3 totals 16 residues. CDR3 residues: CASSPPSGRAGETQYF. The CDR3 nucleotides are TGCGCCAGCAGCCCCCCCAGCGGGAGGGCCGGAGAGACCCAGTACTTC.

The CDR3 region has the DNA TGTGCCAGTCGACAGGGCATATCGGGCAATCAGCCCCAGCATTTT. Amino acids: CASRQGISGNQPQHF. The J gene is TRBJ1-5, the V gene TRBV2, with 7 bases lining up with TRBD1. Trimming cost V 9 bases and J 2 bases; bases outside gene matches: 10. There are 15 residues in the CDR3. CDR1 and CDR2 (germline): SNHLY, FYNNEI. Full variable domain (remainder filled in from reference TRBV2 and TRBJ1-5): EPEVTQTPSHQVTQMGQEVILRCVPISNHLYFYWYRQILGQKVEFLVSFYNNEISEKSEIFDDQFSVERPDGSNFTLKIRSTKLEDSAMYFCASRQGISGNQPQHFGDGTRLSIL.

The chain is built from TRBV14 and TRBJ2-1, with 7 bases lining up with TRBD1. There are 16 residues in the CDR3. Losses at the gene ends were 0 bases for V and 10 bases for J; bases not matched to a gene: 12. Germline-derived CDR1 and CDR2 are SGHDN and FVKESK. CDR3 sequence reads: CASSQDRDRDLEEQFF. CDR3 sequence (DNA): TGTGCCAGCAGCCAAGATCGCGACAGGGATTTGGAGGAGCAGTTCTTC.

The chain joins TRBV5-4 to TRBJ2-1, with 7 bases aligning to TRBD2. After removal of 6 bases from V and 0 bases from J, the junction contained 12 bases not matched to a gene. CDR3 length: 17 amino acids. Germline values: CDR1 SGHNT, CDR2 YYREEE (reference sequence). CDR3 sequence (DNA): TGTGCCAGCATGTCCGGTTGGGGGGGGAGCTCCTACAATGAGCAGTTCTTC. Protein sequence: CASMSGWGGSSYNEQFF.

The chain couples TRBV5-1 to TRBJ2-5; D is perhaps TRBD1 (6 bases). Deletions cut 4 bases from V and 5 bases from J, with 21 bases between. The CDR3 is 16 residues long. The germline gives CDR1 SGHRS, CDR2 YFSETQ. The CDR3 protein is CASSLEPTGTGETQYF. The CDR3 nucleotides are TGCGCCAGCAGCCTCGAACCCACAGGGACCGGCGAGACCCAGTACTTC.

The CDR3 DNA reads as TGTGCCAGCAGCTTGGGGAGCTCCTACAATGAGCAGTTCTTC. This codes for CASSLGSSYNEQFF. This chain links TRBV7-9 with TRBJ2-1, with D perhaps matching TRBD2 (5 bases). V gave up 3 bases and J gave up 0 bases, with 6 bases separating them. The CDR3 is 14 amino acids. Per germline, CDR1 SEHNR and CDR2 FQNEAQ (reference sequence).

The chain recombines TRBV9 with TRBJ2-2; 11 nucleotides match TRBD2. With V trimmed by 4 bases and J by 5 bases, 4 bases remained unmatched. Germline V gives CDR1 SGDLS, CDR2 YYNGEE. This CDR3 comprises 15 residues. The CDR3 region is CASSFRTSGTGELFF. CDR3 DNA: TGTGCCAGCAGCTTTCGGACTAGCGGGACCGGGGAGCTGTTTTTT.

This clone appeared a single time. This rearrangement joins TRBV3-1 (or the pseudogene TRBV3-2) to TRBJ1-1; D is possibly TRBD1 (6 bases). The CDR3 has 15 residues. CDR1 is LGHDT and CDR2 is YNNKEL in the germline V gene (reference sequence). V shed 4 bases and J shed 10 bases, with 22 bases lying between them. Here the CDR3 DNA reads TGTGCCAGCAGCCCACTAGACAGGCGGACGGTAGGAGCTTTCTTT. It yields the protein CASSPLDRRTVGAFF.

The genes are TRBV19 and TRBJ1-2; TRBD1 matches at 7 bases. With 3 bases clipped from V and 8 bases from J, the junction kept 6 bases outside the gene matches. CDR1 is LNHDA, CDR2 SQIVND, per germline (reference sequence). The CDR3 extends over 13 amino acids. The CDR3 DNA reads TGTGCCAGTAGTATGAACAGGGGCACAGGCTACACCTTC. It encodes CASSMNRGTGYTF.

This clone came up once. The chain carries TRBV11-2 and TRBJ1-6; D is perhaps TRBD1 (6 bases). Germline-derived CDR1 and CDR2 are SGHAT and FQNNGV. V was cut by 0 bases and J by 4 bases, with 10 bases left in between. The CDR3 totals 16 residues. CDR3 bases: TGTGCCAGCAGCTTAGATGGACAGACGTATAATTCACCCCTCCACTTT. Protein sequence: CASSLDGQTYNSPLHF.

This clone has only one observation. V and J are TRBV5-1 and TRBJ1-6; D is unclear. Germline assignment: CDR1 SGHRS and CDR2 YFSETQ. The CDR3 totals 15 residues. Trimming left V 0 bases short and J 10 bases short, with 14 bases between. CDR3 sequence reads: CASSLAGEGTSPLHF. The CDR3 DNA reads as TGCGCCAGCAGCTTGGCCGGCGAGGGTACGTCACCCCTCCACTTT.

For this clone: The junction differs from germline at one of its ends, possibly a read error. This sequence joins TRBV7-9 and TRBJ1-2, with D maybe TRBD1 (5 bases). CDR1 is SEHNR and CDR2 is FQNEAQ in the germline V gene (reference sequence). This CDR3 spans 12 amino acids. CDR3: CASGLGGYGYTF. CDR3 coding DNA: TGTGCCAGCGGCTTGGGGGGCTATGGCTACACCTTC.

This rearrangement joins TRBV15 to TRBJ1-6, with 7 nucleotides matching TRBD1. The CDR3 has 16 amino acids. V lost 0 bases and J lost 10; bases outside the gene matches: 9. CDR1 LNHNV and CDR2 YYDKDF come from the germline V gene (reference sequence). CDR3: CATSRDDPGQRSPLHF. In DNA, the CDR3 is TGTGCCACCAGCAGAGATGACCCGGGACAGCGATCACCCCTCCACTTT.

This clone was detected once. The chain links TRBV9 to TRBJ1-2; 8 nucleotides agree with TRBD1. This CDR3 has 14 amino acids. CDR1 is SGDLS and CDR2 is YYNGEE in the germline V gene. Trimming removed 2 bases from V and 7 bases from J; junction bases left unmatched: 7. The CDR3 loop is CASSVQGAPSGYTF. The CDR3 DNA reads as TGTGCCAGCAGCGTTCAGGGGGCGCCTAGTGGCTACACCTTC.